The rows below give T cell receptor beta chains drawn from one sample of a study of blood T cell repertoires in COVID-19. Repertoires were generated with immunoSEQ multiplex PCR, while TCRdb's copy carries only in-frame clones and drops some. The repertoire holds 85,000 to 100,000 clones, with approximately 80% as singletons. Material: peripheral blood. The receptors were sampled from a man older than 75 with COVID-19, enrolled during active disease. CDR3s include the opening cysteine and the closing phenylalanine or tryptophan. D genes are given only for firm matches. Expanded clones are given a class, and other clones once, few, many or no size at all.

d_call: TRBD1
v_call: TRBV7-9
j_call: TRBJ2-7
clone_size: few
cdr3_nt: TGTGCCAGCAGCCAGCGGGGACAGGGTCTTCGCGAGCAGTACTTC
cdr3_aa: CASSQRGQGLREQYF

d_call: TRBD2
v_call: TRBV10-3
j_call: TRBJ2-5
clone_size: .
cdr3_nt: TGTGCCATCAGCGATGTGAAGGGAGGGGAAGGGGAGACCCAGTACTTC
cdr3_aa: CAISDVKGGEGETQYF

d_call: .
v_call: TRBV7-2
j_call: TRBJ2-3
clone_size: .
cdr3_nt: TGTGCCAGCAGCTCGGGGGGCACAGATACGCAGTATTTT
cdr3_aa: CASSSGGTDTQYF

d_call: .
v_call: TRBV4-3
j_call: TRBJ1-3
clone_size: .
cdr3_nt: TGCGCCAGCAGCCAAGACACTAAGGGGCTAGCTGGAAACACCATATATTTT
cdr3_aa: CASSQDTKGLAGNTIYF

d_call: .
v_call: TRBV3-1/TRBV3-2
j_call: TRBJ1-3
clone_size: .
cdr3_nt: TGTGCCAGCAGCCAAGATCTTAACACCTTCTCTGGAAACACCATATATTTT
cdr3_aa: CASSQDLNTFSGNTIYF

d_call: TRBD1
v_call: TRBV30
j_call: TRBJ2-7
clone_size: once
cdr3_nt: TGTGCCTGGGAACCGGGACAGGGGGCCCACGAGCAGTACTTC
cdr3_aa: CAWEPGQGAHEQYF

d_call: TRBD1
v_call: TRBV6-5
j_call: TRBJ2-5
clone_size: .
cdr3_nt: TGTGCCAGCAGTTATTCCAGGGGGCTTGGGGAGACCCAGTACTTC
cdr3_aa: CASSYSRGLGETQYF

d_call: TRBD2
v_call: TRBV5-3
j_call: TRBJ2-7
clone_size: .
cdr3_nt: TGTGCCAGAAGCCTACTCGATGCAACAGGAGGACCTAGCGGCTACGAGCAGTACTTC
cdr3_aa: CARSLLDATGGPSGYEQYF

d_call: .
v_call: TRBV7-9
j_call: TRBJ1-1
clone_size: .
cdr3_nt: TGTGCCAGCAGCCCGACAAGGAGGGACACTGAAGCTTTCTTT
cdr3_aa: CASSPTRRDTEAFF

d_call: .
v_call: TRBV7-9
j_call: TRBJ1-4
clone_size: .
cdr3_nt: TGTGCCAGCAGCTTAGGGGGGCCTGAAAAACTGTTTTTT
cdr3_aa: CASSLGGPEKLFF

d_call: .
v_call: TRBV30
j_call: TRBJ1-6
clone_size: .
cdr3_nt: TGTGCCTGGAGTGGAGTGGGGGGACCGGCACCCCTCCACTTT
cdr3_aa: CAWSGVGGPAPLHF

d_call: .
v_call: TRBV5-4
j_call: TRBJ1-1
clone_size: few
cdr3_nt: TGTGCCAGCAGCTTGGTCCAGTTAAACACTGAAGCTTTCTTT
cdr3_aa: CASSLVQLNTEAFF

d_call: .
v_call: TRBV10-2
j_call: TRBJ1-6
clone_size: .
cdr3_nt: TGCGCCAGCAGTGCAGTTGGCAGGAATAATTCACCCCTCCACTTT
cdr3_aa: CASSAVGRNNSPLHF

d_call: TRBD1
v_call: TRBV2
j_call: TRBJ2-2
clone_size: once
cdr3_nt: TGTGCCAGCAGTGCACAGGGGGCGTCCGGGGAGCTGTTTTTT
cdr3_aa: CASSAQGASGELFF

d_call: .
v_call: TRBV7-2
j_call: TRBJ2-5
clone_size: few
cdr3_nt: TGTGCCAGCAGCTTACGTCACAGGGCAGAGACCCAGTACTTC
cdr3_aa: CASSLRHRAETQYF

d_call: .
v_call: TRBV6-2/TRBV6-3
j_call: TRBJ1-2
clone_size: .
cdr3_nt: TGTGCCAGCAGTTACCTGACAGCCCGCTACTATGGCTACACCTTC
cdr3_aa: CASSYLTARYYGYTF

d_call: .
v_call: TRBV6-1
j_call: TRBJ2-7
clone_size: .
cdr3_nt: TGTGCCAGCAGTGAAGCCAGCAGGGCTAGCGAGCAGTACTTC
cdr3_aa: CASSEASRASEQYF

d_call: .
v_call: TRBV11-2
j_call: TRBJ1-3
clone_size: .
cdr3_nt: TGTGCCAGCAGCTTAGTTACAGGGCACTCTGGAAACACCATATATTTT
cdr3_aa: CASSLVTGHSGNTIYF

d_call: .
v_call: TRBV6-2/TRBV6-3
j_call: TRBJ1-2
clone_size: .
cdr3_nt: TGTGCCAGCAGTCCCTGGGGACATGGGGCTGGCTACACCTTC
cdr3_aa: CASSPWGHGAGYTF

d_call: TRBD2
v_call: TRBV10-3
j_call: TRBJ2-1
clone_size: .
cdr3_nt: TGTGCCATCAGTCTGTCCGTCGGGGGGGCCGGCAATGAGCAGTTCTTC
cdr3_aa: CAISLSVGGAGNEQFF

d_call: .
v_call: TRBV19
j_call: TRBJ1-1
clone_size: .
cdr3_nt: TGTGCCAGTACCACTAAGGCTTCCTCTGAAGCTTTCTTT
cdr3_aa: CASTTKASSEAFF

d_call: TRBD1
v_call: TRBV19
j_call: TRBJ2-1
clone_size: .
cdr3_nt: TGTGCCAGTAGTACGGGACAGGGTCTACGTGAGCAGTTCTTC
cdr3_aa: CASSTGQGLREQFF

d_call: TRBD1
v_call: TRBV13
j_call: TRBJ1-2
clone_size: .
cdr3_nt: TGTGCCAGCAGCGCTACTCGACAGGGCCATGGCTACACCTTC
cdr3_aa: CASSATRQGHGYTF

d_call: .
v_call: TRBV18
j_call: TRBJ1-1
clone_size: .
cdr3_nt: TGTGCCAGCTCACCCAGAGGTCAGTTCGGGAACACTGAAGCTTTCTTT
cdr3_aa: CASSPRGQFGNTEAFF